The 9 T cell receptor beta chains below come from one sample, sequenced in a study of cytomegalovirus exposure and HLA in healthy donors. PCR employed 60 Vbeta and 13 Jbeta primers. Here immunoSEQ multiplex PCR was the method, and the copy in TCRdb shows in-frame clones only, minus some. The data contain around 150,000 clones, around 80% of them seen just once; the ten biggest clones take up 6.5%. The sequencing sample was made of PBMCs. Every receptor here comes from a man in his forties or fifties in good health and CMV-seropositive.

Remarks on this clone: The same CDR3 is also encoded by other DNA sequences in this sample. CDR3 sequence (DNA): TGTGCCAGCCAAAGTTGGACTAGGGCCCACAATGAGCAGTTCTTC. This translates into CASQSWTRAHNEQFF. This chain joins TRBV6-1 and TRBJ2-1, with 7 bases fitting TRBD2. The CDR3 is made up of 15 amino acids. CDR1 MNHNS and CDR2 SASEGT come from the germline V gene. The ends lost 8 bases at V and 5 bases at J; junction bases unmatched: 12.

This chain joins TRBV5-1 and TRBJ2-1; TRBD2 agrees at 7 bases. Germline assignment: CDR1 SGHRS and CDR2 YFSETQ. This CDR3 is built from 11 residues. V gave up 5 bases and J gave up 15 bases; unmatched junction bases: 8. The CDR3 coding sequence is TGCGCCAGCAGTCTTGCGGGAGATCCGTTCTTC. Translating it yields CASSLAGDPFF.

The V call is TRBV15, the J call TRBJ2-7; D ambiguous. Germline V CDR1 and CDR2: LNHNV, YYDKDF (reference sequence). V shed 5 bases and J shed 4 bases, with 12 bases lying between them. The CDR3 is made up of 13 amino acids. The CDR3 nucleotides read TGTGCCACCAGCGTCAATGGCGGATACGAGCAGTACTTC. Its translation is CATSVNGGYEQYF.

This clone has just a few counts. The chain joins TRBV9 to TRBJ2-7, with D maybe TRBD1 (6 bases). CDR1 is SGDLS and CDR2 is YYNGEE in the germline V gene. The CDR3 is 15 amino acids. With 3 bases removed from V and 3 bases from J, the gap between germline ends came to 16 bases. The CDR3 loop is CASSASGTSSYEQYF. CDR3 bases: TGTGCCAGCAGCGCCTCCGGGACATCGAGCTACGAGCAGTACTTC.

The chain joins TRBV2 to TRBJ2-7; 11 nucleotides align to TRBD2. Unmatched junction bases numbered 2, after V lost 2 bases and J lost 5 bases. The germline gives CDR1 SNHLY, CDR2 FYNNEI. The length of the CDR3 is 14 residues. CDR3 DNA sequence: TGTGCCAGCAGTGAAACTAGCGGGAGCGACGAGCAGTACTTC. Protein product: CASSETSGSDEQYF.

This chain links TRBV19 with TRBJ2-3; 10 nucleotides match TRBD2. CDR1 and CDR2 from the germline V gene are LNHDA and SQIVND (reference sequence). The V gene end was trimmed by 6 bases and the J gene end by 6 bases; junction bases not matched to a gene: 12. This CDR3 has 16 residues. CDR3 DNA sequence: TGTGCCAGTAGCGTCGCGGCTAGCGGGGGCGAGGATACGCAGTATTTT. Its protein is CASSVAASGGEDTQYF.

The CDR3 is CASSKSGSHEQYF. The CDR3 DNA reads as TGTGCCAGCAGTAAGAGCGGGAGCCACGAGCAGTACTTC. The chain joins TRBV6-1 to TRBJ2-7, with TRBD2 matching over 8 bases. The trim removed 5 bases at V and 5 bases at J, leaving 5 bases unmatched. Germline CDR1 MNHNS, CDR2 SASEGT. The CDR3 runs 13 residues.

To note about this clone: Distinct nucleotide sequences in the sample also encode this CDR3. This chain uses TRBV7-9 with TRBJ1-3; D gene uncertain. The V end lost 2 bases, the J end lost 0 bases, and 5 bases lay between the germline ends. The CDR3 extends over 14 amino acids. From germline, CDR1 is SEHNR and CDR2 FQNEAQ (reference sequence). The CDR3 here is CASSLLSSGNTIYF. In DNA, the CDR3 is TGTGCCAGCAGCTTACTTTCCTCTGGAAACACCATATATTTT. The variable domain in full, completed from reference TRBV7-9 and TRBJ1-3, reads DTGVSQNPRHKITKRGQNVTFRCDPISEHNRLYWYRQTLGQGPEFLTYFQNEAQLEKSRLLSDRFSAERPKGSFSTLEIQRTEQGDSAMYLCASSLLSSGNTIYFGEGSWLTVV.

The chain is built from TRBV2 and TRBJ2-6, with unresolved D. The V and J ends lost 7 bases and 0 bases respectively, with 10 bases between them. The germline V gene encodes CDR1 SNHLY and CDR2 FYNNEI. This CDR3 spans 15 amino acids. This CDR3 is CASISESSGANVLTF. The CDR3 bases are TGTGCCAGCATTTCGGAGAGCTCTGGGGCCAACGTCCTGACTTTC.